The 18 T cell receptor beta chains given below trace back to one sample, sequenced in a study of naive and memory T cell subsets. Findings and caveats of the study: A few larger clonotypes appeared in naive repertoires, especially CD8, possibly memory cells re-expressing CD45RA.

Two oligonucleotides, mixed equimolar, formed the beta constant-region primer covering TRBC1 and TRBC2. The ligated cDNA underwent four PCR rounds using SP2 and nested alpha and beta constant-region primers. TCRdb called the UMI-ligation and nested PCR reads again in MiXCR, with one record for every CDR3 protein. The sample lists 150,000 or so distinct CDR3 sequences; roughly 22% were seen once. Their specific antigens are unknown. The sequencing sample was made of naive CD4+ T cells from blood. Receptors originate from a human donor in good health.

There are a few counts of this clonotype. An end of the junction does not agree with germline; a read error may underlie this. The genes are TRBV12-3 or TRBV12-4 and TRBJ1-2; 7 bases are shared with TRBD1. The CDR3 covers 13 residues. CDR3 sequence reads: CASSPQQGYDYTF. The DNA for the CDR3 is TGTGCCAGCAGCCCTCAACAGGGGTATGACTACACCTTC.

As concerns this clonotype: The junction shows a germline mismatch at one end, possibly a read error. V usage is TRBV6-2 or TRBV6-3 and J usage is TRBJ2-1; D may match TRBD1 or TRBD2 (5 bases each). The CDR3 contains 12 residues. From germline, CDR1 is MNHEY and CDR2 SVGEGT. The CDR3 here is CASSYFGDRIYF. The CDR3 DNA reads TGTGCCAGCAGTTACTTCGGGGACCGTATCTACTTC.

V is TRBV19 and J is TRBJ1-2; unclear D gene. The CDR3 spans 14 residues. Trimming left V 7 bases short and J 3 bases short, with 15 bases between. Germline V gene data show CDR1 as LNHDA and CDR2 as SQIVND (reference sequence). This chain's CDR3 is CASTQVRGDYGYTF. The DNA of the CDR3 is TGTGCCAGTACCCAGGTGAGAGGTGACTATGGCTACACCTTC.

V is TRBV27 and J is TRBJ2-7; D is uncertain. V was shortened by 6 bases and J by 2 bases, with 14 bases between the two germline ends. Germline lookup yields CDR1 MNHEY and CDR2 SMNVEV (reference sequence). This CDR3 is 14 amino acids long. CDR3 region: CASRPYTDTYEQYF. In nucleotides, the CDR3 is TGTGCCAGCAGGCCCTACACCGATACCTACGAGCAGTACTTC.

This clonotype was seen at least ten times. This chain joins TRBV12-3 or TRBV12-4 and TRBJ2-7; 14 bases map to TRBD2. This CDR3 is built from 15 residues. Trimming took 5 bases from V and 4 from J; bases not matched to a gene: 4. The CDR3 spells CASSQGLAGVYEQYF. CDR3 in DNA: TGTGCCAGCAGTCAGGGACTAGCGGGAGTTTACGAGCAGTACTTC.

This clonotype was observed many times. The CDR3 loop is CSVGTGDQPQHF. In nucleotides, the CDR3 is TGCAGCGTAGGAACAGGGGATCAGCCCCAGCATTTT. The chain links TRBV29-1 to TRBJ1-5, with TRBD1 identical over 7 bases. This CDR3 region has 12 residues. With V trimmed by 6 bases and J by 5 bases, 4 bases remained unmatched. Germline loops: CDR1 SQVTM, CDR2 ANQGSEA.

This clonotype showed up just a few times. The V gene is TRBV29-1, the J gene TRBJ2-1; 11 bases match TRBD2. The CDR3 loop spans 16 amino acids. V gave up 4 bases and J gave up 7 bases; unmatched junction bases: 12. Germline V gene data show CDR1 as SQVTM and CDR2 as ANQGSEA. CDR3: CSVVVIAGGSGNEQFF. The CDR3 nucleotides are TGCAGCGTTGTTGTGATAGCGGGAGGGTCGGGGAATGAGCAGTTCTTC.

At least ten counts were recorded for this clonotype. V usage is TRBV5-4 and J usage is TRBJ2-2; unclear D gene. Germline V gene sequence: CDR1 SGHNT, CDR2 YYREEE (reference sequence). V shed 1 base and J shed 5 bases, with 15 bases lying between them. The CDR3 covers 16 residues. This chain's CDR3 is CASSLIGSLFTGELFF. CDR3 nucleotides: TGTGCCAGCAGCTTGATAGGGTCCCTGTTTACCGGGGAGCTGTTTTTT.

The chain is built from TRBV6-1 and TRBJ2-3, with D perhaps TRBD1 or TRBD2 (5 bases each). This CDR3 is 14 amino acids long. The V gene's germline CDR1 is MNHNS and CDR2 SASEGT. V lost 4 bases, J lost 1 base, and 9 bases lay in between. Here the CDR3 DNA reads TGTGCCAGCAGTGTTGGGGGAGGCACAGATACGCAGTATTTT. It specifies CASSVGGGTDTQYF.

The V and J genes are TRBV18 and TRBJ2-1, with TRBD2 matching over 8 bases. The length of the CDR3 is 16 residues. Per the germline V gene, CDR1 is KGHSH and CDR2 is LQKENI. V shed 0 bases, J shed 6 bases, and the junction held 7 bases outside the gene matches. In DNA, the CDR3 is TGTGCCAGCTCACCACCGGACGGGAGGGCCGGCAATGAGCAGTTCTTC. Encoded protein: CASSPPDGRAGNEQFF.

This clonotype occurred a few times. This chain uses TRBV9 with TRBJ2-1, with 13 bases lining up with TRBD2. The junction had 19 bases not matched to a gene; V was cut back by 4 bases and J by 0 bases. Germline-derived CDR1 and CDR2 are SGDLS and YYNGEE. The CDR3 length is 22 residues. The CDR3 reads CASSRSGMTSGRFGSSYNEQFF. DNA for the CDR3: TGTGCCAGCAGCAGGTCCGGAATGACTAGCGGGAGGTTCGGAAGCTCCTACAATGAGCAGTTCTTC.

This clonotype was seen only a few times. The chain joins TRBV5-1 to TRBJ2-5, with a possible D match to TRBD2 (5 bases). The germline V and J ends were trimmed by 4 bases and 8 bases, with 18 bases remaining between them. This CDR3 contains 14 residues. CDR1 SGHRS and CDR2 YFSETQ come from the germline V gene. In nucleotides, the CDR3 is TGCGCCAGCAGCATGCTCGGGGAATCGTTTACCCAGTACTTC. Its translation: CASSMLGESFTQYF.

The chain recombines TRBV15 with TRBJ2-5; perhaps TRBD2 as D (5 bases). The CDR3 runs to 14 residues. Trimming pared 0 bases from V and 5 bases from J, leaving 10 bases between. Germline CDR1 and CDR2: LNHNV and YYDKDF (reference sequence). The CDR3 DNA sequence: TGTGCCACCAGCAGAGATAGAGGGAAGGAGACCCAGTACTTC. Translation: CATSRDRGKETQYF.

This clonotype was seen only a few times. The chain links TRBV6-5 to TRBJ1-3, with a possible D match to TRBD1 (5 bases). V lost 1 base to trimming and J lost 2 bases, with 6 bases between them. Germline V gives CDR1 MNHEY, CDR2 SVGAGI. The CDR3 is 14 residues long. CDR3 coding DNA: TGTGCCAGCAGTTACTTGGGGGCTGGAAACACCATATATTTT. Residues: CASSYLGAGNTIYF.

This clonotype was detected only a few times. The V gene is TRBV5-1, the J gene TRBJ2-3; 11 nucleotides align to TRBD2. With 3 bases clipped from V and 5 bases from J, the junction kept 5 bases outside the gene matches. CDR3 length: 15 residues. Germline V gene lookup returns CDR1 SGHRS and CDR2 YFSETQ. Here the CDR3 reads CASSSIGLAGDTQYF. For the CDR3, the DNA is TGCGCCAGCAGCTCGATCGGACTAGCGGGAGATACGCAGTATTTT.

The CDR3 spells CATLRGDEQFF. CDR3 nucleotides: TGTGCCACCCTACGAGGCGATGAGCAGTTCTTC. The chain is built from TRBV2 and TRBJ2-1; D gene unclear. CDR3 length: 11 amino acids. Germline V gene data show CDR1 as SNHLY and CDR2 as FYNNEI. V was trimmed by 10 bases and J by 8 bases, leaving 12 bases between them.

This clonotype is a singleton in its sample. The chain carries TRBV6-5 and TRBJ2-2; D ambiguous. V was cut by 6 bases and J by 8 bases, with 10 bases left in between. The CDR3 runs to 12 residues. CDR1 is MNHEY, CDR2 SVGAGI, per germline. The CDR3 nucleotides are TGTGCCAGCAGAAACCGGGCGGGGGAGCTGTTTTTT. Amino acid sequence: CASRNRAGELFF.

A word on this clonotype: The junction and the germline gene differ at one end; a read error may be behind it. V is TRBV4-1 and J is TRBJ2-7, with 7 nucleotides matching TRBD2. This CDR3 is 13 amino acids long. Germline-derived CDR1 and CDR2 are MGHRA and YSYEKL. The CDR3 coding sequence is TGCGTCAGCAGGATGAGCGGGATGAGGGAGCAGTACTTC. Protein: CVSRMSGMREQYF.